Below, 2 T cell receptor beta chains from the same sample are listed, as sequenced in a study of cytomegalovirus exposure and HLA in healthy donors. Profiling relied on immunoSEQ multiplex PCR, and the TCRdb table lists in-frame clones only, not all of them. In the table there are more than 200,000 clones, about 92% of which are singletons. Material for sequencing was PBMCs. These receptors all come from a woman in her thirties in good health and CMV-seronegative.

CDR3 amino acids: CASSKALGMRRDTQYF. Here the CDR3 DNA reads TGTGCCAGCAGCAAAGCGCTTGGGATGCGCCGAGATACGCAGTATTTT. The rearrangement links TRBV21-1 to TRBJ2-3. TRBV21-1 constitutes a pseudogene. The CDR3 has 16 amino acids.

A few counts support this clone. Within the sample, other DNA sequences also encode this same CDR3. The chain links TRBV7-3 to TRBJ2-7, with 7 bases identical to TRBD1. Unmatched junction bases numbered 4, after V lost 5 bases and J lost 3 bases. The CDR3 extends over 13 amino acids. Looked up from germline, CDR1 is SGHTA and CDR2 is FQGTGA. The CDR3 DNA sequence: TGTGCCAGCAGCCCCGGGACAGACTACGAGCAGTACTTC. Its protein product is CASSPGTDYEQYF.